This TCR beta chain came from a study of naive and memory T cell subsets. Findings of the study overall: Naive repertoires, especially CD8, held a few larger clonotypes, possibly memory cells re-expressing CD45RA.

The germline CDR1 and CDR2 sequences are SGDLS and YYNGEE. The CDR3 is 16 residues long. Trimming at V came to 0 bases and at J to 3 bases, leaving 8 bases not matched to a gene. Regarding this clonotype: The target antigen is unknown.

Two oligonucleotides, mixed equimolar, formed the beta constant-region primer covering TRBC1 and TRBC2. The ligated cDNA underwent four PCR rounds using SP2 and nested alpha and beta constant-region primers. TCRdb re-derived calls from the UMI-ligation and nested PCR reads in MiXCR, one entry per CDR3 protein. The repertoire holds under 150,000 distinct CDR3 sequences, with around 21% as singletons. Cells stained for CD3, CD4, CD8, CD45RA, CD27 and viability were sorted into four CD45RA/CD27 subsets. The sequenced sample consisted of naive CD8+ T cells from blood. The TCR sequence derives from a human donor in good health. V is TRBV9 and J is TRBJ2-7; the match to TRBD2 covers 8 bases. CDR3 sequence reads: CASSVGGSGRFYEQYF. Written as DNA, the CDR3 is TGTGCCAGCAGCGTAGGCGGGAGCGGGAGATTCTACGAGCAGTACTTC.